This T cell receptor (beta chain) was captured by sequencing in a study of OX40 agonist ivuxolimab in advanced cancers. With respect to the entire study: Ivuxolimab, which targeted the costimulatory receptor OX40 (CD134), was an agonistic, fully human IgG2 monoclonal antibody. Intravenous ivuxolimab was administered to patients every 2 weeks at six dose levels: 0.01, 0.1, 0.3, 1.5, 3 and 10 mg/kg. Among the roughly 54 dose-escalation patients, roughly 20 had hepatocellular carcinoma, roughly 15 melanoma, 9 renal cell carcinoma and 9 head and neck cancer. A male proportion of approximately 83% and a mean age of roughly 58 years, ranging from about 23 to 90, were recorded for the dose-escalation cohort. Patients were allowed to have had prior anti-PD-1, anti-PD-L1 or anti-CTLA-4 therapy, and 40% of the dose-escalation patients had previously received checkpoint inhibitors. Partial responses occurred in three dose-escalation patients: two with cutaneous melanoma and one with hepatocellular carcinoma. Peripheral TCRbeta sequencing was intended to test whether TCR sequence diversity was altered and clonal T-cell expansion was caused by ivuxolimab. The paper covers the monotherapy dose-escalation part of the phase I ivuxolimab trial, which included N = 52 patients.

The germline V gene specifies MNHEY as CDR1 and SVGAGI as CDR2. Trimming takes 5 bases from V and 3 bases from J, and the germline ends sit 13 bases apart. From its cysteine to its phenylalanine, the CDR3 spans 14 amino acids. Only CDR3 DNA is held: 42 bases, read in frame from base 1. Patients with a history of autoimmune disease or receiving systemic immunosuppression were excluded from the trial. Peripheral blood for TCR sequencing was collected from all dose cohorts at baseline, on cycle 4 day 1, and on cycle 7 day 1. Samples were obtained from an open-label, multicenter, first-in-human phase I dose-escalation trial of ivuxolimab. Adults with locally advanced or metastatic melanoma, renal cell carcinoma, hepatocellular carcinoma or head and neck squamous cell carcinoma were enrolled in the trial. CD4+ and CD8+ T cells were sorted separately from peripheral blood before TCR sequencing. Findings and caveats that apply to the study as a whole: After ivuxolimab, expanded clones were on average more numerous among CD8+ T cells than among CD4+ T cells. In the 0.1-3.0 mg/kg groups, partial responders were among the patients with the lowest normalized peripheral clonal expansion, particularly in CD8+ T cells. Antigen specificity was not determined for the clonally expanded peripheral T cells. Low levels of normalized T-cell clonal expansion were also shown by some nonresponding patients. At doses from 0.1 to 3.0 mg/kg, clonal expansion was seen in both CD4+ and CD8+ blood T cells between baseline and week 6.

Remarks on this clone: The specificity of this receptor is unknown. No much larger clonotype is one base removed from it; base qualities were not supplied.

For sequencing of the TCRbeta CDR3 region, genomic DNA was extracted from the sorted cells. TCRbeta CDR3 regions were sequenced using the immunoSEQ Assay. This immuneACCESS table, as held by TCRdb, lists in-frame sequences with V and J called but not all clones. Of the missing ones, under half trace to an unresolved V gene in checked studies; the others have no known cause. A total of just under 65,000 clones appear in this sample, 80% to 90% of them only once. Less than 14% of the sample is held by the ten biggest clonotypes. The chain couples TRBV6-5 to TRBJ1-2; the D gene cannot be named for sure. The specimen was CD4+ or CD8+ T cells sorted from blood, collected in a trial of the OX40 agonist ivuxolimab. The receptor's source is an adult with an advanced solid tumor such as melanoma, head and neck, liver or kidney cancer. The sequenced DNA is TGTGCCAGCAGTAAATACCGGGTCGACTATGGCTACACCTTC. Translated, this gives CASSKYRVDYGYTF.